The 15 T cell receptor beta chains given below trace back to one sample, sequenced in a study of T cell changes during pregnancy in multiple sclerosis (dated by TCRdb to about 2019). Libraries were prepared through the immunoSEQ multiplex PCR assay. In its TCRdb copy, this immuneACCESS table keeps in-frame sequences only and misses some clones. Where compared with another copy, unresolved V genes explain less than half of these, and the others have no known cause. This sample is represented by about 100,000 clones; about nine tenths of them were singletons. The ten largest clones capture around 1.8% of the sample. Sequenced material: peripheral blood, taken after pregnancy. The origin of the receptors is a female donor with multiple sclerosis, enrolled in a pregnancy study.

The rearrangement links TRBV7-3 to TRBJ2-1; 11 bases align to TRBD1. The CDR3 runs to 15 residues. CDR1 is SGHTA and CDR2 is FQGTGA in the germline V gene. The J segment lost 4 bases and the V segment lost 5 bases, leaving 4 bases of the junction unmatched. In DNA form, the CDR3 reads TGTGCCAGCAGCCCGGGACAGGGGGTTTACAATGAGCAGTTCTTC. Translation: CASSPGQGVYNEQFF. The full variable domain, with the rest looked up from reference TRBV7-3 and TRBJ2-1, is GAGVSQTPSNKVTEKGKYVELRCDPISGHTALYWYRQSLGQGPEFLIYFQGTGAADDSGLPNDRFFAVRPEGSVSTLKIQRTERGDSAVYLCASSPGQGVYNEQFFGPGTRLTVL.

In its sample, this clone was seen once. The chain has TRBV29-1 and TRBJ1-4; D unresolved. Germline CDR1 and CDR2: SQVTM and ANQGSEA. V shed 6 bases and J shed 3 bases, with 8 bases lying between them. This CDR3 has 12 residues. CDR3 amino acids: CSVSGANEKLFF. The CDR3, as DNA: TGCAGCGTGTCGGGAGCTAATGAAAAACTGTTTTTT.

The V call is TRBV5-4, the J call TRBJ2-3; D call uncertain. The ends were cut back, 4 bases at V and 0 bases at J, with 3 bases in the middle. Germline V lookup: CDR1 SGHNT, CDR2 YYREEE (reference sequence). The CDR3 sequence is 12 residues long. The CDR3 bases are TGTGCCAGCAGCCTCAGCACAGATACGCAGTATTTT. Translated, it gives CASSLSTDTQYF.

The genes are TRBV18 and TRBJ2-7; D not resolved. Germline V gene sequence: CDR1 KGHSH, CDR2 LQKENI. This CDR3 spans 12 amino acids. V lost 6 bases to trimming and J lost 0 bases, with 6 bases between them. The CDR3 region is CASSSFSYEQYF. The DNA for the CDR3 is TGTGCCAGCTCTTCTTTCTCCTACGAGCAGTACTTC.

V and J are TRBV11-2 and TRBJ2-1; maybe TRBD2 (6 bases). CDR3 length: 16 residues. From germline, CDR1 is SGHAT and CDR2 FQNNGV. V was pared by 5 bases and J by 2 bases, with 16 bases between. CDR3 DNA: TGTGCCAGCAGCACATCGGGAGTAGCTCCCTACAATGAGCAGTTCTTC. Its translation is CASSTSGVAPYNEQFF.

This clone was counted a single time. V gene TRBV9 combines with J gene TRBJ2-7, with 14 bases matching TRBD2. The CDR3 has 16 residues. CDR1 is SGDLS, CDR2 YYNGEE, per germline. The V and J ends lost 3 bases and 2 bases, in that order; junction bases with no gene match: 4. This CDR3 reads CASSAGLAGGAYEQYF. Here the CDR3 DNA reads TGTGCCAGCAGCGCCGGACTAGCGGGGGGAGCCTACGAGCAGTACTTC. Supplemented by reference TRBV9 and TRBJ2-7, the full variable domain reads DSGVTQTPKHLITATGQRVTLRCSPRSGDLSVYWYQQSLDQGLQFLIQYYNGEERAKGNILERFSAQQFPDLHSELNLSSLELGDSALYFCASSAGLAGGAYEQYFGPGTRLTVT.

The chain couples TRBV10-3 to TRBJ1-4; D might be TRBD1 (5 bases). The CDR3 contains 14 residues. Germline loops: CDR1 ENHRY, CDR2 SYGVKD. Trimming removed 3 bases from V and 0 bases from J, with 5 bases in between. The CDR3, as DNA: TGTGCCATCAGTGACAGGGCAACTAATGAAAAACTGTTTTTT. Translation: CAISDRATNEKLFF.

The chain has TRBV7-9 and TRBJ1-1; tentative D call: TRBD1 (5 bases). CDR3 size: 15 residues. The germline gives CDR1 SEHNR, CDR2 FQNEAQ (reference sequence). V gave up 5 bases and J gave up 0 bases, with 13 bases separating them. CDR3 amino acids: CASSPLRQLNTEAFF. In nucleotides, the CDR3 is TGTGCCAGCAGCCCCTTACGACAGTTGAACACTGAAGCTTTCTTT.

The J gene is TRBJ2-7, the V gene TRBV28, with D possibly being TRBD1 (6 bases). The CDR3 is 14 residues long. Looked up from germline, CDR1 is MDHEN and CDR2 is SYDVKM. Trimming cost V 5 bases and J 4 bases, with 15 bases left between them. CDR3 DNA sequence: TGTGCCAGCAGTCTCCGGGACAAACTATACGAGCAGTACTTC. The encoded protein is CASSLRDKLYEQYF.

This chain uses TRBV9 with TRBJ1-5; D may be TRBD1 (5 bases). The CDR3 totals 13 residues. Trimming shortened V by 4 bases and J by 7 bases, and 12 bases separated the two germline ends. CDR1 is SGDLS, CDR2 YYNGEE, per germline. This CDR3 is CASSSGQNQPQHF. In DNA, the CDR3 is TGTGCCAGCAGCTCCGGACAAAACCAGCCCCAGCATTTT.

V gene TRBV25-1 combines with J gene TRBJ2-7, with a tentative D call TRBD1 (5 bases). This CDR3 contains 15 residues. Germline V gene data show CDR1 as MGHDK and CDR2 as SYGVNS. V was trimmed by 3 bases and J by 4 bases, leaving 16 bases between them. CDR3: CASSDGHLVRYEQYF. DNA for the CDR3: TGTGCCAGCAGTGACGGACACCTGGTCCGTTACGAGCAGTACTTC.

The rearrangement uses TRBV6-4 and TRBJ2-2, with D hard to call. V lost 0 bases and J lost 5, with 13 bases in between. This CDR3 is 16 amino acids long. Germline loops: CDR1 MRHNA, CDR2 SNTAGT. CDR3 amino acids: CASSDSGRRATGELFF. In DNA, the CDR3 is TGTGCCAGCAGTGACTCCGGTCGCCGAGCGACCGGGGAGCTGTTTTTT.

The rearrangement joins TRBV29-1 to TRBJ2-3, with 11 bases matching TRBD2. Germline CDR1 reads SQVTM; CDR2 reads ANQGSEA. V was pared by 4 bases and J by 3 bases, with 12 bases of the junction left unmatched. The CDR3 contains 17 residues. This CDR3 is CSVVMRTSGRLTDTQYF. The DNA of the CDR3 is TGCAGCGTTGTTATGAGAACTAGCGGGAGATTGACAGATACGCAGTATTTT.

This chain links TRBV5-4 with TRBJ2-1, with 13 bases matching TRBD2. Losses at the gene ends were 0 bases for V and 6 bases for J; bases not matched to a gene: 0. Germline loops: CDR1 SGHNT, CDR2 YYREEE (reference sequence). The CDR3 has 15 residues. The CDR3 sequence: CASSLGTSGSNEQFF. The CDR3, as DNA: TGTGCCAGCAGCTTGGGGACTAGCGGGAGCAATGAGCAGTTCTTC.

The J gene is TRBJ1-1, the V gene TRBV5-1, with TRBD1 matching 10 bases. CDR3 length equals 16 residues. Unmatched junction bases numbered 7, after V lost 4 bases and J lost 1 base. Germline V lookup: CDR1 SGHRS, CDR2 YFSETQ. CDR3 nucleotide sequence: TGCGCCAGCAGCGTGGGACAGGGGATGGCGAACACTGAAGCTTTCTTT. Encoded protein: CASSVGQGMANTEAFF.